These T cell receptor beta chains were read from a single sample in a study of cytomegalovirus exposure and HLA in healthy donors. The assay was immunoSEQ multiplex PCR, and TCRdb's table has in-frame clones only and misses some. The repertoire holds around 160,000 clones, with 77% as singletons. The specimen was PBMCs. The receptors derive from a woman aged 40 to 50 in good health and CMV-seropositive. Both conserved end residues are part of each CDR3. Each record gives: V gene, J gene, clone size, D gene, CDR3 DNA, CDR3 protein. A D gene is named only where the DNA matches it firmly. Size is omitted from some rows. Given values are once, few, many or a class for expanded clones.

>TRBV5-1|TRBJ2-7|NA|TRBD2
TGCGCCAGCAGTTCTAGCGGGGTCTACGAGCAGTACTTC
CASSSSGVYEQYF
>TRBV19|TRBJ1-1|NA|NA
TGTGCCAGTAGTATAGTAGTGGCGGCCGCGGGGGCTTTCTTT
CASSIVVAAAGAFF
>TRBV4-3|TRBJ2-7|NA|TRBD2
TGCGCCAGCAGCTCCCGTCTAGCGGGGGAGATGGGCGAGCAGTACTTC
CASSSRLAGEMGEQYF
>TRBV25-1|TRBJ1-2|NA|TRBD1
TGTGCCAGCAGTGAAACGGGGACAGGGATCAACTATGGCTACACCTTC
CASSETGTGINYGYTF
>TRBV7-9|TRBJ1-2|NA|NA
TGTTCCAGCAGCTTCTGGGAGTCGGGGGGCTACACCTTC
CSSSFWESGGYTF
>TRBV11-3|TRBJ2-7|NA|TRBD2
TGTGCCAGCATCCGCGGGGGGGGTCTCACCTACGAGCAGTACTTC
CASIRGGGLTYEQYF
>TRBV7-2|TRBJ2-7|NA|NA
TGTGCCAGCAGCTCGGCGGACAGTGCCTACGAGCAGTACTTC
CASSSADSAYEQYF
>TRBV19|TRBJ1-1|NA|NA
TGTGCCAGTAGTTTCACAGGGAGCACTGAAGCTTTCTTT
CASSFTGSTEAFF
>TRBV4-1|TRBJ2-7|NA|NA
TGCGCCAGCAGCCAAGAAGGGGCTAACGAGCAGTACTTC
CASSQEGANEQYF
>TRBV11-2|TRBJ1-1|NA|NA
TGTGCCAGCAGCTCCTACGGGAACCTGAACACTGAAGCTTTCTTT
CASSSYGNLNTEAFF
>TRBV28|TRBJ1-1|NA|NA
TGTGCCAGCGGTCGGGGAAGCCCTGAAGCTTTCTTT
CASGRGSPEAFF
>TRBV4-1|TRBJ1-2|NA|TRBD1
TGCGCCAGCAGCCGAACAGGGGCAGCTAACTATGGCTACACCTTC
CASSRTGAANYGYTF
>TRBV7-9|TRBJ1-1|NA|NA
TGTGCCAGCAGCTTAGCGGGCACAGGGATGGCTTTCTTT
CASSLAGTGMAFF
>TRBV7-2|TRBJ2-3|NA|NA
TGTGCCAGCAGCTCCCACCAAATAGCGATCGGAGCAGATACGCAGTATTTT
CASSSHQIAIGADTQYF
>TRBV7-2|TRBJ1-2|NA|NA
TGTGCCAGCAGCCAACAGTTTAACTATGGCTACACCTTC
CASSQQFNYGYTF
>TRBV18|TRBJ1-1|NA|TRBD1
TGTGCCAGCTCGACAGGGATCGACACTGAAGCTTTCTTT
CASSTGIDTEAFF
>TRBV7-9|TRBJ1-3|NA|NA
TGTGCCAGCTCATGGTCAGAAAACACCATATATTTT
CASSWSENTIYF
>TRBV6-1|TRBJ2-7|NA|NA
TGTGCCAGCAGTGACTCGGCGAGGTTCTACGAGCAGTACTTC
CASSDSARFYEQYF
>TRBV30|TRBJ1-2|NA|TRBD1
TGTGCCTGGACCCGGGAATCCGGGACAGGGGACTATGGCTACACCTTC
CAWTRESGTGDYGYTF
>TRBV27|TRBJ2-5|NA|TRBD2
TGTGCCAGCAGTTTATCGGGCCCAGCGGGAGGAGAAGAGACCCAGTACTTC
CASSLSGPAGGEETQYF
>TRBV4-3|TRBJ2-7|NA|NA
TGCGCCAGCAGCCAAGATCAAGGGGCTGGGTACGAGCAGTACTTC
CASSQDQGAGYEQYF
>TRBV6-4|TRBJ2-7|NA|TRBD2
TGTGCCACTAACCAGGGAGGGTTACCCCTTTCCGAGCAGTACTTC
CATNQGGLPLSEQYF
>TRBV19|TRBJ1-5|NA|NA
TGTGCCAGTAGTCCCCGGACAGTTCCTAGCAATCAGCCCCAGCATTTT
CASSPRTVPSNQPQHF
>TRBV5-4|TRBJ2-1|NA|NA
TGTGCCAGCAGCCAGGAGGGCTCCTACAATGAGCAGTTCTTC
CASSQEGSYNEQFF
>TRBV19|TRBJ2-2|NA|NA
TGTGCCAGTAGCCTATTGGGGGCAGGCAACACCGGGGAGCTGTTTTTT
CASSLLGAGNTGELFF
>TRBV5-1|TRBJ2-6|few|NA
TGCGCCAGCAGCCGGCAGAGTCAGGCTGGGGCCAACGTCCTGACTTTC
CASSRQSQAGANVLTF
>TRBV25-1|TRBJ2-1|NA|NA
TGTGCCAGCAGTGAGCTTAGTCAGGGGTACAATGAGCAGTTCTTC
CASSELSQGYNEQFF
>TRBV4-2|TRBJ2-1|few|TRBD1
TGTGCCAGCAGCCTGTACTCCGGGACAGGGGACAATGAGCAGTTCTTC
CASSLYSGTGDNEQFF
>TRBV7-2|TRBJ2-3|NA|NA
TGTGCCAGCAGCGGAGCCCTGGGTTGGGCAGATACGCAGTATTTT
CASSGALGWADTQYF
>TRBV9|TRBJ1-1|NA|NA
TGTGCCAGCAGCGTAACAGCAGTGACGATGAACACTGAAGCTTTCTTT
CASSVTAVTMNTEAFF